The sequence of this T cell receptor (beta chain) was determined in a study of blood T cells in healthy people across ages (dated by TCRdb to 2014 to 2015). The study in broad terms: Template switching captured roughly one uniquely barcoded TCR beta cDNA molecule per two T cells in model experiments. Using the same blood draw, the study looked at two additional independent replicas of 1 million unique cDNA reads for two donors, one aged 18 to 30 and the other aged 80 or older. Age-related changes in TCR beta repertoire diversity were measured in the study by deep sequencing normalized with unique cDNA molecular identifiers. The donors were divided into four age groups: young (average 16 years), middle-aged (about 40), aged (62) and long-lived (around 87). To avoid experimental bias, donors of different ages were randomly spread across the sequencing lanes. What the research found in general, with its limitations: Since profiling was done on bulk unsorted PBMCs, naive and antigen-experienced compartments could not be conclusively compared. Because the CMV infection status of the donors was unknown, age-related changes in expanded clonotypes may potentially have been confounded. A strong correlation was found between observed TCR beta diversity and the percentage of naive T cells measured by flow cytometry. Compared with the aged group, more naive CD4+ T cells, fewer expanded clones and increased TCR diversity were shown by the long-lived group, suggesting age selection. Estimates of total diversity based on one million sequenced T cells were considered lower bounds and underestimates. Observed TCR beta diversity per million T cells fell roughly linearly with age, and a significant reduction was already apparent by age roughly 40.

Library construction relied on 5' RACE. Sequencing instrument: Illumina HiSeq 2500. A second PCR of about 6 to 12 cycles was run with a J-beta primer mix and a sample-barcoded 5' primer. A unique molecular identifier was introduced onto each TCR beta cDNA molecule by a template-switch 5' adaptor carrying 12 random nucleotides. Each sample yielded at least 3 million CDR3-containing paired-end reads. The Mint cDNA synthesis kit, primed by a TRBC-specific oligonucleotide, was used to synthesize first-strand cDNA from all RNA. Following uracil-DNA glycosylase treatment, a first 18-cycle PCR with universal primers M1SS and BC2_uni_R was performed on all cDNA. The original methods were these. For normalization, 1 million high-quality reads, each with a distinct molecular identifier, were randomly selected from each sample. Instead of being binned into consensus sequences, reads that shared molecular identifiers were thrown out. MiTCR, with a Q25 quality threshold and the strictest error-elimination algorithm, was used for CDR3 identification, clonotype clustering and error correction. Lower-bound total TCR beta diversity was estimated with a nonparametric unseen species model using Euler transformation. The raw public data were reprocessed by TCRdb itself: fastp quality trimming at Q25, MiXCR clonotype calling, in-frame beta chains only. All rows with the same CDR3 protein become a single entry with the most common DNA and genes. The V and J calls come from TCRdb's annotation, not from the publication. The table for this sample lists hundreds of thousands of distinct CDR3 sequences; approximately 53% of them were counted only once. Together, the top ten hold 20% to 30% of the sample.

In the case of this clonotype: Its antigen is unknown. Base qualities are not at hand, and no much larger clone is one base apart.

V sheds 5 bases and J sheds 5 bases, leaving 16 bases between their ends. The CDR3 holds 14 amino acids from the cysteine to the phenylalanine. Only the CDR3 DNA stays, 42 bases, in frame from base 1. Taken from the germline V gene (reference sequence), the CDR1 and CDR2 loops are DFQATT and SNEGSKA. The roughly 39 donors, aged 6 to 90 years, were systemically healthy Caucasian individuals from Russia. Each donor gave around 9.9 milliliters of peripheral blood, collected into EDTA-treated Vacutainer tubes. Ficoll-Paque density-gradient centrifugation was used to isolate PBMCs, with at least 7 million obtained per sample. Trizol reagent was used to extract total RNA from the PBMCs, yielding at least 6 micrograms per sample. Naive CD45RAhigh/CD27high T cell percentages were measured by flow cytometry on a PBMC aliquot from every donor.

Source material: blood. The V and J genes are TRBV20-1 and TRBJ2-1; a tentative D call is TRBD1 (5 bases match). The receptor's source is a man aged 35 to 55 in good health. The CDR3 corresponds to CSAFPDSVHNEQFF. DNA sequence: TGCAGTGCTTTCCCCGACAGTGTCCACAATGAGCAGTTCTTC.